This is a list of T cell receptor beta chains from one sample in a study of blood T cell repertoires in COVID-19. Assay: immunoSEQ multiplex PCR; the TCRdb copy retains only in-frame clones and omits some. The sample has 250,000 to 350,000 clones, just under 90% seen once. Sequenced: peripheral blood. These receptor sequences come from a woman aged 50 to 65 with COVID-19, enrolled during active disease. The CDR3 runs from the conserved cysteine through the conserved F or W. The D gene is left open where the match is weak. Rows give clone size only sometimes, using once, few, many, or a class for an expanded clone.

d_call: -; j_call: TRBJ2-7; clone_size: -; cdr3_length: 17; v_call: TRBV29-1; cdr3_aa: CSVVEFRTDRISYEQYF; cdr3_nt: TGCAGCGTTGTTGAGTTTCGGACAGACAGAATATCCTACGAGCAGTACTTC
d_call: -; j_call: TRBJ1-2; clone_size: -; cdr3_length: 16; v_call: TRBV18; cdr3_aa: CASSPRLQGTNYGYTF; cdr3_nt: TGTGCCAGCTCACCACGTTTACAGGGAACTAACTATGGCTACACCTTC
d_call: -; j_call: TRBJ2-1; clone_size: -; cdr3_length: 15; v_call: TRBV6-5; cdr3_aa: CASSSTDTPWGEQFF; cdr3_nt: TGTGCCAGCAGTTCCACGGACACCCCTTGGGGTGAGCAGTTCTTC
d_call: -; j_call: TRBJ2-2; clone_size: -; cdr3_length: 15; v_call: TRBV7-3; cdr3_aa: CASSPNRANTGELFF; cdr3_nt: TGTGCCAGCAGTCCCAACAGGGCGAACACCGGGGAGCTGTTTTTT
d_call: TRBD1; j_call: TRBJ1-2; clone_size: once; cdr3_length: 15; v_call: TRBV7-9; cdr3_aa: CASSLGDRVEAGYTF; cdr3_nt: TGTGCCAGCAGCTTGGGGGACAGGGTAGAAGCCGGCTACACCTTC
d_call: -; j_call: TRBJ2-5; clone_size: -; cdr3_length: 14; v_call: TRBV19; cdr3_aa: CASRPRGAGETQYF; cdr3_nt: TGTGCCAGTAGGCCCAGGGGGGCTGGCGAGACCCAGTACTTC
d_call: TRBD1; j_call: TRBJ2-7; clone_size: -; cdr3_length: 14; v_call: TRBV7-2; cdr3_aa: CASSPNRGSFEQYF; cdr3_nt: TGTGCCAGCAGCCCAAACAGGGGTTCCTTCGAGCAGTACTTC
d_call: -; j_call: TRBJ1-4; clone_size: -; cdr3_length: 11; v_call: TRBV2; cdr3_aa: CASTRAEKLFF; cdr3_nt: TGTGCCAGCACCAGGGCTGAAAAACTGTTTTTT
d_call: TRBD2; j_call: TRBJ2-5; clone_size: -; cdr3_length: 18; v_call: TRBV6-2/TRBV6-3; cdr3_aa: CASSSEGLAGAPGETQYF; cdr3_nt: TGTGCCAGCAGTTCCGAAGGGCTAGCGGGAGCCCCGGGGGAGACCCAGTACTTC
d_call: -; j_call: TRBJ1-3; clone_size: -; cdr3_length: 13; v_call: TRBV11-3; cdr3_aa: CASSFRGADTIYF; cdr3_nt: TGTGCCAGCAGCTTTCGGGGTGCGGACACCATATATTTT
d_call: TRBD2; j_call: TRBJ2-7; clone_size: -; cdr3_length: 16; v_call: TRBV6-5; cdr3_aa: CASSYSPAGTTYEQYF; cdr3_nt: TGTGCCAGCAGTTACTCTCCAGCGGGAACTACCTACGAGCAGTACTTC
d_call: TRBD2; j_call: TRBJ2-3; clone_size: -; cdr3_length: 16; v_call: TRBV7-2; cdr3_aa: CASSASGSRRTDTQYF; cdr3_nt: TGTGCCAGCAGCGCCAGCGGGAGTCGGAGGACAGATACGCAGTATTTT
d_call: TRBD1; j_call: TRBJ1-4; clone_size: -; cdr3_length: 15; v_call: TRBV19; cdr3_aa: CASSLEGATNEKLFF; cdr3_nt: TGTGCCAGTAGTTTAGAGGGGGCCACTAATGAAAAACTGTTTTTT
d_call: -; j_call: TRBJ2-5; clone_size: -; cdr3_length: 14; v_call: TRBV5-5; cdr3_aa: CASNDILGGETQYF; cdr3_nt: TGTGCCAGCAACGACATCCTGGGGGGAGAGACCCAGTACTTC
d_call: -; j_call: TRBJ2-1; clone_size: -; cdr3_length: 14; v_call: TRBV15; cdr3_aa: CATSSESSYNEQFF; cdr3_nt: TGTGCCACCAGCAGCGAGAGCTCCTACAATGAGCAGTTCTTC
d_call: TRBD1; j_call: TRBJ1-6; clone_size: -; cdr3_length: 15; v_call: TRBV2; cdr3_aa: CASKKDRVQNSPLHF; cdr3_nt: TGTGCCAGCAAGAAGGACAGGGTACAGAATTCACCCCTCCACTTT
d_call: -; j_call: TRBJ2-7; clone_size: -; cdr3_length: 12; v_call: TRBV11-1; cdr3_aa: CASSHSSYEQYF; cdr3_nt: TGTGCCAGCAGCCACAGCTCCTACGAGCAGTACTTC
d_call: -; j_call: TRBJ1-3; clone_size: -; cdr3_length: 16; v_call: TRBV5-1; cdr3_aa: CASSLGGANSGNTIYF; cdr3_nt: TGCGCCAGCAGCTTGGGTGGAGCAAACTCTGGAAACACCATATATTTT
d_call: TRBD1; j_call: TRBJ1-2; clone_size: -; cdr3_length: 15; v_call: TRBV24-1; cdr3_aa: CATSDLPGGDYGYTF; cdr3_nt: TGTGCCACCAGTGATCTGCCAGGGGGCGACTATGGCTACACCTTC
d_call: -; j_call: TRBJ2-3; clone_size: -; cdr3_length: 15; v_call: TRBV7-8; cdr3_aa: CASSHWRGEVITQYF; cdr3_nt: TGTGCCAGCAGCCATTGGAGGGGCGAAGTTATAACGCAGTATTTT
d_call: -; j_call: TRBJ2-3; clone_size: -; cdr3_length: 13; v_call: TRBV25-1; cdr3_aa: CASSEGGTDTQYF; cdr3_nt: TGTGCCAGCAGTGAGGGAGGCACAGATACGCAGTATTTT
d_call: TRBD1; j_call: TRBJ1-5; clone_size: -; cdr3_length: 14; v_call: TRBV2; cdr3_aa: CASTPGQRYQPQHF; cdr3_nt: TGTGCCAGCACCCCGGGACAGCGGTATCAGCCCCAGCATTTT
d_call: -; j_call: TRBJ1-4; clone_size: -; cdr3_length: 14; v_call: TRBV2; cdr3_aa: CASRQGSRGEKLFF; cdr3_nt: TGTGCCAGCAGGCAGGGGAGTCGGGGTGAAAAACTGTTTTTT
d_call: -; j_call: TRBJ1-4; clone_size: -; cdr3_length: 16; v_call: TRBV7-8; cdr3_aa: CASSQTRGPRLYKLFF; cdr3_nt: TGTGCCAGCAGTCAAACGCGGGGGCCCCGACTTTATAAACTGTTTTTT
d_call: TRBD1; j_call: TRBJ1-5; clone_size: -; cdr3_length: 15; v_call: TRBV6-5; cdr3_aa: CASRGTWDRPQPQHF; cdr3_nt: TGTGCCAGCAGGGGAACCTGGGACAGACCCCAGCCCCAGCATTTT
d_call: -; j_call: TRBJ1-3; clone_size: few; cdr3_length: 15; v_call: TRBV7-9; cdr3_aa: CASSLNRANGNTIYF; cdr3_nt: TGTGCCAGCAGCCTTAACAGGGCTAATGGAAACACCATATATTTT
d_call: -; j_call: TRBJ2-5; clone_size: -; cdr3_length: 11; v_call: TRBV5-5; cdr3_aa: CASSTGETQYF; cdr3_nt: TGTGCCAGCAGCACAGGGGAGACCCAGTACTTC
d_call: -; j_call: TRBJ1-2; clone_size: once; cdr3_length: 15; v_call: TRBV14; cdr3_aa: CASSQARGPFAGYTF; cdr3_nt: TGTGCCAGCAGCCAAGCTAGAGGGCCCTTTGCTGGCTACACCTTC
d_call: -; j_call: TRBJ1-1; clone_size: -; cdr3_length: 12; v_call: TRBV12-3/TRBV12-4; cdr3_aa: CASSLVANEAFF; cdr3_nt: TGTGCCAGCAGTTTAGTTGCTAATGAAGCTTTCTTT
d_call: -; j_call: TRBJ1-5; clone_size: few; cdr3_length: 14; v_call: TRBV6-5; cdr3_aa: CASSYVGSGQPQHF; cdr3_nt: TGTGCCAGCAGTTACGTCGGGAGCGGACAGCCCCAGCATTTT
d_call: -; j_call: TRBJ2-6; clone_size: -; cdr3_length: 17; v_call: TRBV19; cdr3_aa: CASRPGQFTSGANVLTF; cdr3_nt: TGTGCCAGTAGGCCCGGACAGTTCACCTCTGGGGCCAACGTCCTGACTTTC